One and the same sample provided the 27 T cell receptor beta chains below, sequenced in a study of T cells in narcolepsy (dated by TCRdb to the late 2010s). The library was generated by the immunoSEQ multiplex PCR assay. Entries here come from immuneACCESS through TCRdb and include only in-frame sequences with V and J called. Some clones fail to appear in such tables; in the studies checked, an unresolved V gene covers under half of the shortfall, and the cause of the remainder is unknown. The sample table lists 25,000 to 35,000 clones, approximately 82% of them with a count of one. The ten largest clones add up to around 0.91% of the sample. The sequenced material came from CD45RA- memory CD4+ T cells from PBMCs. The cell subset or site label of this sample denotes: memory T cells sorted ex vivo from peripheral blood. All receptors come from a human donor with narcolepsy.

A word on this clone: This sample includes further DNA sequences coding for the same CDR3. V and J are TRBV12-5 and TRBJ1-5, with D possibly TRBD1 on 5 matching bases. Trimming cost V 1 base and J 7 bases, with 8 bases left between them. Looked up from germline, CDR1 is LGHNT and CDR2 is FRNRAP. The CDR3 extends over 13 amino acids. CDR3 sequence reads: CASGLGDGQPQHF. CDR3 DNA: TGTGCTAGTGGTTTGGGGGACGGGCAGCCCCAGCATTTT. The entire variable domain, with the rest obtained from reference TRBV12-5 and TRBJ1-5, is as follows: DARVTQTPRHKVTEMGQEVTMRCQPILGHNTVFWYRQTMMQGLELLAYFRNRAPLDDSGMPKDRFSAEMPDATLATLKIQPSEPRDSAVYFCASGLGDGQPQHFGDGTRLSIL.

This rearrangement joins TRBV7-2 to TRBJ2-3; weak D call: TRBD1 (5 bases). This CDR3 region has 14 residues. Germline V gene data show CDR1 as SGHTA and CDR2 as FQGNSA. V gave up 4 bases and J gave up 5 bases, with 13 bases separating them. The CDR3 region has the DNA TGTGCCAGCAGCTCCGCCTATACAGGAGATACGCAGTATTTT. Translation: CASSSAYTGDTQYF.

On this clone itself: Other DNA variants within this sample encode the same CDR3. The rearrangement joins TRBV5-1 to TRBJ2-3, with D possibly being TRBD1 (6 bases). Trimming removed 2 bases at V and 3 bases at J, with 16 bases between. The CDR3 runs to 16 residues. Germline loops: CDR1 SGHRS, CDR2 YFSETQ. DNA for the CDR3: TGCGCCAGCAGCTTAGCCGTGGGGGCCCAGACAGATACGCAGTATTTT. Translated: CASSLAVGAQTDTQYF.

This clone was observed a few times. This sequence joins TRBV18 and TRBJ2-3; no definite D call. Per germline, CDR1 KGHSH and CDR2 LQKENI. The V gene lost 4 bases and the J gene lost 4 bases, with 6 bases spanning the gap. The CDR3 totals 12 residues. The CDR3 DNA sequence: TGTGCCAGCTCACTAACGGCAGATACGCAGTATTTT. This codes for CASSLTADTQYF.

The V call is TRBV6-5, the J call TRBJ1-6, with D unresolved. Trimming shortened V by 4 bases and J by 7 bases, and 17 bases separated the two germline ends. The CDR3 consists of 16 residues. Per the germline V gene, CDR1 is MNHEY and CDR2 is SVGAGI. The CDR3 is CASSSSRSGVNSPLHF. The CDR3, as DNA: TGTGCCAGCAGTTCCTCCCGCAGCGGGGTAAATTCACCCCTCCACTTT.

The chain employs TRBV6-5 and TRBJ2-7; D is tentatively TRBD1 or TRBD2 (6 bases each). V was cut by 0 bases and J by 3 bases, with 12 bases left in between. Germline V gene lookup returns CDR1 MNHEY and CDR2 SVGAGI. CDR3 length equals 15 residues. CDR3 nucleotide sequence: TGTGCCAGCAGTTACTCTTACGGGGGCAACTACGAGCAGTACTTC. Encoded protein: CASSYSYGGNYEQYF.

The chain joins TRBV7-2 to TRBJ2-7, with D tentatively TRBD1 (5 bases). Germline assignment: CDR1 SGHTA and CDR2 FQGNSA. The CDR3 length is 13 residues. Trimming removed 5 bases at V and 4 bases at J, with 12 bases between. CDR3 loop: CASSGQGLYEQYF. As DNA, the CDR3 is TGTGCCAGCAGCGGTCAGGGTTTATACGAGCAGTACTTC. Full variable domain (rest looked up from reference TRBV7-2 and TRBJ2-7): GAGVSQSPSNKVTEKGKDVELRCDPISGHTALYWYRQSLGQGLEFLIYFQGNSAPDKSGLPSDRFSAERTGGSVSTLTIQRTQQEDSAVYLCASSGQGLYEQYFGPGTRLTVT.

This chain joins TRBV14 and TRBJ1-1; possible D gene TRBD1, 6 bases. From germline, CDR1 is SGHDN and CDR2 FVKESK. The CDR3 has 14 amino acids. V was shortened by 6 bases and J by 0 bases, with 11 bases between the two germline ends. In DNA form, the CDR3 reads TGTGCCAGCAGACGCTCAGGGGTGAACACTGAAGCTTTCTTT. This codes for CASRRSGVNTEAFF.

CDR3 sequence reads: CASSHDRNWDVSNQPQHF. The CDR3 DNA follows: TGTGCCAGCAGCCACGACAGAAATTGGGACGTTAGCAATCAGCCCCAGCATTTT. This sequence joins TRBV7-8 and TRBJ1-5, with D possibly TRBD1 on 5 matching bases. Trimming left V 5 bases short and J 0 bases short, with 20 bases between. The CDR3 runs 18 residues. Germline CDR1 SGHVS, CDR2 FQNEAQ.

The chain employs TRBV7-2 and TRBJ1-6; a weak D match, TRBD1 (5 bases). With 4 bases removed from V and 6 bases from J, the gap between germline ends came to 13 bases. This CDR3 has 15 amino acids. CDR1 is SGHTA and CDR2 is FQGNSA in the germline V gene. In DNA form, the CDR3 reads TGTGCCAGCAGCTCTGAATTGGGGGTTAATTCACCCCTCCACTTT. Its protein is CASSSELGVNSPLHF.

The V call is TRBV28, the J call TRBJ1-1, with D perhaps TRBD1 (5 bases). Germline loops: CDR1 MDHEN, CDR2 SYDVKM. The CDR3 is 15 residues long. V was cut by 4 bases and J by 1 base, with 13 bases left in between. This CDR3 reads CASSSPGTANTEAFF. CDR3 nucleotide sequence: TGTGCCAGCAGTTCGCCCGGGACGGCGAACACTGAAGCTTTCTTT.

Here the CDR3 reads CSVATGGPTRGDTQYF. In nucleotides, the CDR3 is TGCAGCGTTGCAACCGGGGGGCCCACAAGGGGAGATACGCAGTATTTT. This sequence joins TRBV29-1 and TRBJ2-3; a possible D gene is TRBD2 (7 bases). The V gene's germline CDR1 is SQVTM and CDR2 ANQGSEA. V was cut by 4 bases and J by 5 bases, with 22 bases left in between. The CDR3 length is 16 residues.

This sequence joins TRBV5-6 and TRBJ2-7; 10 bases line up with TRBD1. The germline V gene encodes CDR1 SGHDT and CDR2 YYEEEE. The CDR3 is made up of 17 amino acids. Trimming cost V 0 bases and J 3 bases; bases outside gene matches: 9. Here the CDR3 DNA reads TGTGCCAGCAGCTTGGAGGGACAGGGGAGCTCCTACTACGAGCAGTACTTC. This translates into CASSLEGQGSSYYEQYF.

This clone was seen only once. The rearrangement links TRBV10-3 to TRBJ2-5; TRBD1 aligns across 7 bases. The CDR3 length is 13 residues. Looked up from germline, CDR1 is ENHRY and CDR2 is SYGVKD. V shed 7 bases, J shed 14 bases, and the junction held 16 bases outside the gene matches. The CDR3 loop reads CAITRSDRDGPYF. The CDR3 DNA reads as TGTGCCATCACCCGATCTGACAGGGACGGACCCTACTTC.

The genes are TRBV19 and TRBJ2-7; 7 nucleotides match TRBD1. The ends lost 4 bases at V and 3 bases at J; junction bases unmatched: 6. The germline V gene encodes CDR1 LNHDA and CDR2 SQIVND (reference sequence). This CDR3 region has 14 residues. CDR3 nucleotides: TGTGCCAGTAGTAAAGGACAGGCTAGCTACGAGCAGTACTTC. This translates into CASSKGQASYEQYF.

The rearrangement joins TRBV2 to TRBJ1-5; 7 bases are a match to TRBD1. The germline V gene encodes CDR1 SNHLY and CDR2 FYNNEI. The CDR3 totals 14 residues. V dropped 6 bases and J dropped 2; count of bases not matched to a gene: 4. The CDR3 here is CASSQDRGNQPQHF. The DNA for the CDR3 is TGTGCCAGCAGCCAAGACAGGGGCAATCAGCCCCAGCATTTT.

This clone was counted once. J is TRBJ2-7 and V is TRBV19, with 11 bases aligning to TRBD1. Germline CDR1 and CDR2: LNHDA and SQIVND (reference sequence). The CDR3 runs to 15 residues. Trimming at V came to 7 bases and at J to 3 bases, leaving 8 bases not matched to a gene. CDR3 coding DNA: TGTGCCAGTATTCTGGACAGGGGGCCAAGCTACGAGCAGTACTTC. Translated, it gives CASILDRGPSYEQYF.

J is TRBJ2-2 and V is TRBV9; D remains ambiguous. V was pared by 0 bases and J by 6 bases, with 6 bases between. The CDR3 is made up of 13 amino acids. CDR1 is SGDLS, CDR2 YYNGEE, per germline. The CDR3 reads CASSVGGPGELFF. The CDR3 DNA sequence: TGTGCCAGCAGCGTAGGCGGCCCCGGGGAGCTGTTTTTT.

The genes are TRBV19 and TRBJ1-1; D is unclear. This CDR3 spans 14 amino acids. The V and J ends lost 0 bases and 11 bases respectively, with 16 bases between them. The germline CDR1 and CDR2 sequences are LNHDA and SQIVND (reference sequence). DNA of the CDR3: TGTGCCAGTAGTATAGATCAAGGAACCGGGAGGGCTTTCTTT. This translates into CASSIDQGTGRAFF. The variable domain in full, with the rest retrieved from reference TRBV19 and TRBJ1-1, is DGGITQSPKYLFRKEGQNVTLSCEQNLNHDAMYWYRQDPGQGLRLIYYSQIVNDFQKGDIAEGYSVSREKKESFPLTVTSAQKNPTAFYLCASSIDQGTGRAFFGQGTRLTVV.

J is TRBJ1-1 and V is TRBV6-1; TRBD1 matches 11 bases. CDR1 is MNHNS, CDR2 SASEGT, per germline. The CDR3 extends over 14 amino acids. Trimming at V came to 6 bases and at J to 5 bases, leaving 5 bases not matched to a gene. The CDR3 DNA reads TGTGCCAGCAGGGGGACAGGGGGAGGGACTGAAGCTTTCTTT. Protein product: CASRGTGGGTEAFF.

CDR3 region: CAISGLAETNTGELFF. In nucleotides, the CDR3 is TGTGCCATCAGCGGACTAGCGGAGACTAACACCGGGGAGCTGTTTTTT. The chain joins TRBV10-3 to TRBJ2-2, with 10 bases aligning to TRBD2. The CDR3 consists of 16 residues. The germline V gene encodes CDR1 ENHRY and CDR2 SYGVKD. With 6 bases clipped from V and 2 bases from J, the junction kept 6 bases outside the gene matches.

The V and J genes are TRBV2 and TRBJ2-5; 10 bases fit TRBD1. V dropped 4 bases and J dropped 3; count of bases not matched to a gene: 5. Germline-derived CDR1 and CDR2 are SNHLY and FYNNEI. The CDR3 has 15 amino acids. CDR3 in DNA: TGTGCCAGCAGTGGAGGACAGGGGGTGGAAGAGACCCAGTACTTC. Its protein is CASSGGQGVEETQYF.

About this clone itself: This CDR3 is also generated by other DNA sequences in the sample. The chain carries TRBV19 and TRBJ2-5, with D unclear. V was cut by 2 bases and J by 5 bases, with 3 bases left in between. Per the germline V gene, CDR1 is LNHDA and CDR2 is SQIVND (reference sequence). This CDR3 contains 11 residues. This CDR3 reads CASSIMETQYF. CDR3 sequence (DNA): TGTGCCAGTAGTATAATGGAGACCCAGTACTTC. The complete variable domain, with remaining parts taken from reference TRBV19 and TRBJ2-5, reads DGGITQSPKYLFRKEGQNVTLSCEQNLNHDAMYWYRQDPGQGLRLIYYSQIVNDFQKGDIAEGYSVSREKKESFPLTVTSAQKNPTAFYLCASSIMETQYFGPGTRLLVL.

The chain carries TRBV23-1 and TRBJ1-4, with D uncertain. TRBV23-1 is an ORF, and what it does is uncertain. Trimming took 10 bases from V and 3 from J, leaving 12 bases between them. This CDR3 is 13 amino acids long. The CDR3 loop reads CATKLLSNEKLFF. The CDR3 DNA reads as TGCGCCACCAAGCTACTATCTAATGAAAAACTGTTTTTT.

The CDR3 here is CASSGTSGNTIYF. CDR3 nucleotide sequence: TGTGCCAGCAGTGGGACCTCTGGAAACACCATATATTTT. V gene TRBV7-8 combines with J gene TRBJ1-3; TRBD1 is a possible D gene (5 bases). Trimming removed 6 bases from V and 0 bases from J, with 6 bases in between. This CDR3 has 13 amino acids. Germline CDR1 SGHVS, CDR2 FQNEAQ.

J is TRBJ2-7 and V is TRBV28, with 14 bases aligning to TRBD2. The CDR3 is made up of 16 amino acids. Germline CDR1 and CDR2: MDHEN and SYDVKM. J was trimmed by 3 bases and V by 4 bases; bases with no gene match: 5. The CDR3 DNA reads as TGTGCCAGCAGTTCTACTGGACTAGCGGGGGGCTACGAGCAGTACTTC. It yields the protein CASSSTGLAGGYEQYF. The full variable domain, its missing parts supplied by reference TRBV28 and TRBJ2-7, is DVKVTQSSRYLVKRTGEKVFLECVQDMDHENMFWYRQDPGLGLRLIYFSYDVKMKEKGDIPEGYSVSREKKERFSLILESASTNQTSMYLCASSSTGLAGGYEQYFGPGTRLTVT.

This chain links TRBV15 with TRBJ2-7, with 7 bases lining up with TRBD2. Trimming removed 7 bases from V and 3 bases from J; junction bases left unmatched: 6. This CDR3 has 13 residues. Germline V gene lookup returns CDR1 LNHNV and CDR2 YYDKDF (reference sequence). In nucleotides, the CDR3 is TGTGCCACCACCATGGGGGGGGGCTACGAGCAGTACTTC. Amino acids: CATTMGGGYEQYF. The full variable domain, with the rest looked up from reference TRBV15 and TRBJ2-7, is DAMVIQNPRYQVTQFGKPVTLSCSQTLNHNVMYWYQQKSSQAPKLLFHYYDKDFNNEADTPDNFQSRRPNTSFCFLDIRSPGLGDTAMYLCATTMGGGYEQYFGPGTRLTVT.